The TCR beta chain described here comes from a study of blood T cells in healthy people across ages. Study-wide results and limits: It was the long-lived donors that had more naive CD4+ cells and higher diversity than aged donors.

With regard to this clonotype: Its antigen is not known.

This CDR3 has 15 amino acids. Germline loops: CDR1 SGHTS, CDR2 YDEGEE. It was with a sample-barcoded 5' primer and a J-beta primer mix that a second PCR of about 6 to 12 cycles was run. TCRdb reprocessed the 5' RACE reads with MiXCR, giving one entry per CDR3 protein. The sample includes over 600,000 distinct CDR3 sequences, more than 50% of them seen just once. The sequenced material came from blood. J is TRBJ2-4 and V is TRBV5-8; 11 bases map to TRBD2. The DNA end favors TRBJ2-7, so the J call may be wrong. The receptor was derived from a man between 35 and 55 years old in good health. The CDR3 sequence is CASSVTSGRRYEQYF. Here the CDR3 DNA reads TGTGCCAGCAGCGTTACTAGCGGGAGACGCTACGAGCAGTACTTC.